The 10 T cell receptor beta chains reported below all come from one sample, sequenced in a study of T cell responses to AZD1222 COVID-19 vaccine. Clones were sequenced by immunoSEQ multiplex PCR, and TCRdb holds only the in-frame ones, with some missing. The sample yields about 150,000 clones, roughly 92% seen once. The sample consisted of peripheral blood, taken on day 0 of AZD1222 vaccination. The receptors here all came from an adult in good health.

The gene calls are TRBV9 and TRBJ2-2; D possibly corresponds to TRBD1 (6 bases). CDR1 is SGDLS, CDR2 YYNGEE, per germline. V lost 3 bases, J lost 0 bases, and 9 bases lay in between. CDR3 length: 15 amino acids. This CDR3 is CASSAGTPNTGELFF. The CDR3 bases are TGTGCCAGCAGCGCCGGGACACCGAACACCGGGGAGCTGTTTTTT.

The chain carries TRBV11-2 and TRBJ1-5, with D perhaps TRBD1 (6 bases). The CDR3 is 15 residues long. Trimming removed 3 bases from V and 4 bases from J, with 13 bases in between. Germline lookup yields CDR1 SGHAT and CDR2 FQNNGV. DNA of the CDR3: TGTGCCAGCAGCTTTAGCGGACAGCGAAATCAGCCCCAGCATTTT. Its translation: CASSFSGQRNQPQHF.

V gene TRBV6-5 combines with J gene TRBJ2-7; 9 bases agree with TRBD1. The CDR3 is made up of 14 amino acids. The germline V gene has CDR1 MNHEY and CDR2 SVGAGI. V was pared by 6 bases and J by 1 base, with 4 bases of the junction left unmatched. The CDR3 region has the DNA TGTGCCAGCAGATCCGGGACAGGGTCCTACGAGCAGTACTTC. Amino acids: CASRSGTGSYEQYF.

This chain connects TRBV20-1 to TRBJ1-2; D is uncertain. CDR1 is DFQATT, CDR2 SNEGSKA, per germline (reference sequence). V lost 3 bases, J lost 8 bases, and 10 bases lay in between. The CDR3 extends over 11 amino acids. The DNA for the CDR3 is TGCAGTGCTAGGGACGTGAGGGGCTACACCTTC. Translation: CSARDVRGYTF.

This chain joins TRBV7-2 and TRBJ1-1, with D possibly being TRBD1 (6 bases). V was shortened by 2 bases and J by 5 bases, with 9 bases between the two germline ends. CDR3 size: 13 residues. The germline V gene encodes CDR1 SGHTA and CDR2 FQGNSA. CDR3 sequence: CASSLSGVTEAFF. The CDR3 bases are TGTGCCAGCAGCTTATCAGGGGTGACTGAAGCTTTCTTT.

The chain couples TRBV30 to TRBJ1-1; TRBD1 might be the D (6 bases). Trimming removed 5 bases from V and 8 bases from J, with 12 bases in between. CDR3 size: 11 residues. Germline V lookup: CDR1 GTSNPN, CDR2 SVGIG (reference sequence). CDR3 region: CAWAGAPEAFF. DNA of the CDR3: TGTGCCTGGGCGGGGGCCCCGGAAGCTTTCTTT.

The rearrangement uses TRBV10-3 and TRBJ1-5, with 9 bases identical to TRBD1. CDR1 is ENHRY, CDR2 SYGVKD, per germline. The ends lost 5 bases at V and 4 bases at J; junction bases unmatched: 3. There are 14 residues in the CDR3. CDR3: CAISTGGLNQPQHF. CDR3 in DNA: TGTGCCATCAGTACAGGGGGCCTGAATCAGCCCCAGCATTTT.

In this sample, this clone turned up once. The gene calls are TRBV10-3 and TRBJ1-1; D is ambiguous. Germline V gives CDR1 ENHRY, CDR2 SYGVKD. Deletions cut 5 bases from V and 1 base from J, with 8 bases between. The CDR3 runs 13 residues. The CDR3 DNA is TGTGCCATCAGTCGGCAGGAGAACACTGAAGCTTTCTTT. Amino acid sequence: CAISRQENTEAFF.

This chain connects TRBV7-8 to TRBJ2-7; 8 nucleotides agree with TRBD2. Trimming at V came to 3 bases and at J to 2 bases, leaving 3 bases not matched to a gene. The CDR3 consists of 14 residues. Germline CDR1 is SGHVS and CDR2 is FQNEAQ. This chain's CDR3 is CASSFSGGTYEQYF. CDR3 nucleotides: TGTGCCAGCAGCTTCAGCGGGGGTACCTACGAGCAGTACTTC.

The gene calls are TRBV9 and TRBJ2-3, with TRBD1 identical over 8 bases. V shed 1 base, J shed 3 bases, and the junction held 4 bases outside the gene matches. CDR1 is SGDLS and CDR2 is YYNGEE in the germline V gene. There are 15 residues in the CDR3. Written as DNA, the CDR3 is TGTGCCAGCAGCGTACCGGACAGGGCTACAGATACGCAGTATTTT. It encodes CASSVPDRATDTQYF.